The following is a T cell receptor (beta chain) sequence with its context. Which antigen it targets is not known. Nothing much larger sits one base from this clone, and base qualities are not available. This sample is part of a study of vaccination and CD4 T cells after COVID-19 (dated by TCRdb to between 2020 and 2023). Looking at the study overall: In the convalescent cohort there were six males and four females, among whom were two Hispanic individuals, seven Caucasians, two Asians and one multiracial person. Post-vaccine blood samples were obtained a median of approximately 74 days after the second vaccine dose, with a range of roughly 14 to 241 days. Control cultures received a CEFX viral epitope pool as the positive control, an HIV-1 Nef peptide pool as the negative control, or no peptide. For stimulating the cultures, overlapping spike peptide pools were used, derived from SARS-CoV-2 as well as from the common cold coronaviruses HCoV-NL63, HCoV-OC43 and HCoV-229E. An earlier paper using these donors assessed, at the TCR clonotype level, memory CD4+ T cell crossreactivity between SARS-CoV-2 and common cold coronavirus spike proteins. Post-COVID blood samples were collected from convalescent patients a median of around 100 days after diagnosis, with a range of roughly 30 to 170 days. Participants received two doses of either the Pfizer-BioNTech BNT162b2 vaccine (n=8) or the Moderna mRNA-1273 vaccine (n=2). The spike-specific CD4+ TCR repertoire was compared before and after mRNA vaccination in nine to ten COVID-19 convalescent patients and a handful of infection-naive healthy vaccine recipients.

Broad study findings and their caveats: In convalescent patients, a median around 90% of post-vaccine SARS-CoV-2-reactive clones were detected only after vaccination, suggesting vaccine-specific priming. Although the median number of SARS-CoV-2-reactive clonotypes went up from more than 20 after infection to 38 after vaccination, the increase was not significant. In convalescent patients, nearly all vaccine-specific clones (304 of 307) were found to be mono-reactive for SARS-CoV-2 spike rather than cross-reactive with common cold coronaviruses. The number of convalescent patients in the study was relatively small, and the study did not examine early timepoints following natural infection.

Libraries were built with PCR. At the Johns Hopkins FTIC core, DNA from the cultured CD4+ T cells underwent TCR sequencing with the Oncomine TCR Beta short-read assay. The QIAamp micro DNA kit was used to extract genomic DNA from the cultured CD4+ T cells. Oncomine TCR Beta libraries from cultured CD4+ T cells were pooled using unique dual indexes and sequenced on an Illumina iSeq 100. Turning to the authors' computational methods: Non-productive sequences were removed, and CDR3s that did not start with C, did not end with F or W, or were shorter than 7 amino acids were discarded. The MANAFEST web application identified antigen-specific clonotypes by comparing peptide-stimulated wells against reference wells and other culture wells. For a clone to be called positive, the clone needed an FDR below 0.05, an odds ratio above 5, and a productive frequency above 0.1% in at least two of three replicate wells. Clonotypes that were significantly expanded in both SARS-CoV-2 spike wells and at least one common cold coronavirus spike condition were defined as cross-reactive. Levenshtein distances (stringdist) and unrooted phylogenetic trees (ape) in R version 3.6.1 were used to assess CDR3 homology. TCRdb reworked the public reads: Q25 trimming with fastp, MiXCR clone assembly, productive beta chains retained. CDR3 protein duplicates are merged, each entry listing the most common genes and DNA. These V and J calls rely on TCRdb rather than the paper's analysis. The sample includes approximately 6,900 distinct CDR3 sequences, with around 25% observed a single time. Roughly 30% of the sample is held by the ten biggest clonotypes.

Germline trimming: 6 bases from V, 4 bases from J; junction bases outside gene matches: 4. The CDR1 and CDR2 encoded by the germline V gene are MNHNS and SASEGT. The CDR3 measures 13 amino acids from cysteine to phenylalanine. Kept here is only the CDR3 DNA, which spans 39 bases and is read in frame from base 1. This specimen's treatment or condition label, interpreted: roughly 11-day PBMC culture with coronavirus spike peptide pools or control peptides (ViraFEST assay). CD4+ T cells from unexposed donors were collected before the COVID-19 pandemic (2011-2018). To expand antigen-specific T cells with peptide pools and then pick out the expanded clonotypes through TCR sequencing, the study relied on the ViraFEST assay. PBMCs were cultured at roughly 1.9 million per well in IMDM supplemented with approximately 5.3% human AB serum and about 10 IU/ml IL-2, with approximately 10 ug/ml peptide pools added. On days 3 and 7, half of the culture medium was replaced with fresh IL-2-containing medium. After 10 days of culture, CD4+ T cells were isolated by negative selection with the EasySep CD4+ T cell isolation kit. As cell numbers permitted, CD4+ T cells from unexposed donors were tested for reactivity to SARS-CoV-2 S and N and to four common cold coronavirus spike pools. Ficoll-Paque Plus gradient centrifugation was used to isolate PBMCs from whole blood, and the isolated PBMCs were then either used fresh or cryopreserved at -140C. Culture conditions were generally each tested in triplicate wells. The leukapheresis product for the unexposed donors was obtained through commercial purchase.

The receptor comes from a human donor in good health. The material sequenced was CD4+ T cells from blood, cultured in vitro. The chain is encoded by TRBV6-1 joined to TRBJ1-1; 8 of the junction bases match TRBD1. The CDR3 corresponds to CASSPGGLTEAFF. The DNA is TGTGCCAGCAGCCCAGGGGGCCTCACTGAAGCTTTCTTT.